Presented here are 24 T cell receptor beta chains from one specimen sequenced in a study of shared clonotypes between healthy human individuals. Profiling relied on immunoSEQ multiplex PCR, and the TCRdb table lists in-frame clones only, not all of them. The sample shows roughly 2.2 million clones, approximately 95% of them seen only once. Sequencing was performed on naive CD4+ T cells from PBMCs. Sample subset: CD45RA+ positively selected. The receptors were gathered from a man aged 18 to 29 in good health. Some clones in this sample may be carry-over from other donors' samples.

The DNA for the CDR3 is TGTGCCAGCAGCGTACTGGGGTCGGCTGGAAACACCATATATTTT. This gives the protein CASSVLGSAGNTIYF. The V call is TRBV9, the J call TRBJ1-3; D is unresolved. The length of the CDR3 is 15 residues. CDR1 is SGDLS, CDR2 YYNGEE, per germline. V lost 1 base and J lost 2, with 10 bases in between.

The chain has TRBV5-6 and TRBJ2-1, with 7 bases matching TRBD2. The CDR3 has 18 amino acids. CDR1 is SGHDT and CDR2 is YYEEEE in the germline V gene. V lost 1 base and J lost 5; bases outside the gene matches: 15. CDR3 in DNA: TGTGCCAGCAGCTTGTCATTCCCAGCCGGGGGGAAAGACAATGAGCAGTTCTTC. Translation: CASSLSFPAGGKDNEQFF.

The V gene is TRBV2, the J gene TRBJ1-1; D gene unclear. There are 13 residues in the CDR3. Per the germline V gene, CDR1 is SNHLY and CDR2 is FYNNEI. V was pared by 6 bases and J by 5 bases, with 13 bases between. The CDR3 DNA reads as TGTGCCAGCAGGCAGGAGGGAGGAACTGAAGCTTTCTTT. Protein product: CASRQEGGTEAFF.

The chain recombines TRBV29-1 with TRBJ1-5; 9 bases match TRBD1. This CDR3 has 13 amino acids. Germline CDR1 is SQVTM and CDR2 is ANQGSEA. With V trimmed by 6 bases and J by 5 bases, 5 bases remained unmatched. The CDR3 sequence: CSVGTGRDQPQHF. In DNA, the CDR3 is TGCAGCGTAGGGACAGGGCGGGATCAGCCCCAGCATTTT.

This clone was counted once. V gene TRBV28 combines with J gene TRBJ2-5; 9 bases fit TRBD2. The CDR3 contains 14 residues. The V segment lost 11 bases and the J segment 5 bases; nucleotides outside the gene matches: 12. The germline V gene encodes CDR1 MDHEN and CDR2 SYDVKM. The CDR3 DNA is TGTGCCGTCAAAGATAGCGGGAGAGAGGAGACCCAGTACTTC. This sequence encodes CAVKDSGREETQYF.

The chain is built from TRBV5-1 and TRBJ1-4; 7 bases align to TRBD1. The CDR3 length is 14 residues. Germline lookup yields CDR1 SGHRS and CDR2 YFSETQ. The J segment lost 8 bases and the V segment lost 3 bases, leaving 7 bases of the junction unmatched. This CDR3 is CASSYQGVREKLFF. As DNA, the CDR3 is TGCGCCAGCAGCTACCAGGGGGTCAGGGAAAAACTGTTTTTT.

This chain links TRBV28 with TRBJ1-2, with 7 bases lining up with TRBD1. The V segment lost 6 bases and the J segment 4 bases; nucleotides outside the gene matches: 11. Germline lookup yields CDR1 MDHEN and CDR2 SYDVKM. The CDR3 contains 15 residues. The CDR3 spells CASSRGSAGGYGYTF. DNA of the CDR3: TGTGCCAGCAGCCGAGGGTCGGCAGGGGGCTATGGCTACACCTTC.

V and J are TRBV19 and TRBJ1-2; D is uncertain. The CDR3 runs 15 residues. With 5 bases removed from V and 6 bases from J, the gap between germline ends came to 19 bases. CDR1 and CDR2 (germline): LNHDA, SQIVND (reference sequence). This CDR3 reads CASSLAGPKKDGYTF. The CDR3 coding sequence is TGTGCCAGTAGTCTGGCCGGGCCAAAAAAGGATGGCTACACCTTC. Full variable domain (rest looked up from reference TRBV19 and TRBJ1-2): DGGITQSPKYLFRKEGQNVTLSCEQNLNHDAMYWYRQDPGQGLRLIYYSQIVNDFQKGDIAEGYSVSREKKESFPLTVTSAQKNPTAFYLCASSLAGPKKDGYTFGSGTRLTVV.

The count of this clone is one. This chain joins TRBV6-6 and TRBJ1-2, with 10 bases matching TRBD1. The CDR3 has 14 amino acids. CDR1 is MNHNY, CDR2 SVGAGI, per germline (reference sequence). Trimming took 6 bases from V and 6 from J; bases not matched to a gene: 7. CDR3 amino acids: CASSRQGAPDGYTF. CDR3 nucleotide sequence: TGTGCCAGCAGCCGACAGGGGGCGCCTGATGGCTACACCTTC.

The rearrangement joins TRBV5-1 to TRBJ1-3; unclear D gene. The germline CDR1 and CDR2 sequences are SGHRS and YFSETQ. The CDR3 has 14 amino acids. V lost 7 bases to trimming and J lost 0 bases, with 11 bases between them. DNA for the CDR3: TGCGCCAGCCGGGTCGAGAGCTCTGGAAACACCATATATTTT. Translated: CASRVESSGNTIYF.

The chain carries TRBV27 and TRBJ1-1; TRBD1 matches 10 bases. The CDR3 covers 17 residues. Looked up from germline, CDR1 is MNHEY and CDR2 is SMNVEV (reference sequence). V shed 5 bases, J shed 4 bases, and the junction held 13 bases outside the gene matches. The CDR3 reads CASSRQGARWGGTEAFF. The CDR3 DNA is TGTGCCAGCAGTAGACAGGGGGCGCGTTGGGGTGGCACTGAAGCTTTCTTT.

The V gene is TRBV29-1, the J gene TRBJ2-1, with 8 positions matching TRBD1. The CDR3 covers 14 residues. In germline, CDR1 is SQVTM, CDR2 ANQGSEA. V shed 6 bases, J shed 3 bases, and the junction held 7 bases outside the gene matches. CDR3 region: CSVRQGSNYNEQFF. Written as DNA, the CDR3 is TGCAGCGTCCGACAGGGGTCTAACTACAATGAGCAGTTCTTC.

This chain connects TRBV15 to TRBJ1-3; D is unclear. CDR1 and CDR2 (germline): LNHNV, YYDKDF (reference sequence). This CDR3 has 13 residues. V dropped 1 base and J dropped 6 bases, with 7 bases sitting between them. Written as DNA, the CDR3 is TGTGCCACCAGCAGAGCGGTGCCAAACACCATATATTTT. Protein: CATSRAVPNTIYF.

Points on this clone: At one of its ends the junction is not consistent with the germline gene, which may arise from a read error. The chain joins TRBV18 to TRBJ1-1, with 9 bases identical to TRBD1. The CDR3 contains 14 residues. CDR1 KGHSH and CDR2 LQKENI come from the germline V gene. CDR3 DNA sequence: TGTGCCAGCACACCCGGGACAGGGTACACTGAAGCTTTCTTT. It yields the protein CASTPGTGYTEAFF.

V and J are TRBV5-5 and TRBJ2-5, with D possibly matching TRBD2 (5 bases). This CDR3 is 15 amino acids long. The V gene lost 4 bases and the J gene lost 4 bases, with 17 bases spanning the gap. Germline CDR1 reads SGHKS; CDR2 reads YYEKEE (reference sequence). The CDR3 here is CASSLYRGRRETQYF. The CDR3 coding sequence is TGTGCCAGCAGCCTATACCGAGGGCGTAGAGAGACCCAGTACTTC.

The chain joins TRBV15 to TRBJ2-7, with TRBD1 identical over 10 bases. The CDR3 totals 14 residues. The V gene's germline CDR1 is LNHNV and CDR2 YYDKDF (reference sequence). V trimming: 3 bases; J trimming: 6 bases; junction bases outside the gene matches: 5. CDR3 sequence: CATSRDRGISEQYF. Here the CDR3 DNA reads TGTGCCACCAGCAGGGACAGGGGGATTTCCGAGCAGTACTTC.

The genes are TRBV20-1 and TRBJ2-3, with no clear D. V was trimmed by 1 base and J by 5 bases, leaving 4 bases between them. This CDR3 is built from 11 residues. The germline CDR1 and CDR2 sequences are DFQATT and SNEGSKA (reference sequence). CDR3 in amino acids: CSARVKDTQYF. CDR3 DNA sequence: TGCAGTGCTAGAGTAAAAGATACGCAGTATTTT.

Concerning this clone itself: The sample holds other DNA sequences that translate to the same CDR3. V is TRBV4-1 and J is TRBJ1-2; 9 positions agree with TRBD1. J was trimmed by 0 bases and V by 3 bases; bases with no gene match: 2. Germline assignment: CDR1 MGHRA and CDR2 YSYEKL. The CDR3 runs 15 residues. The CDR3 bases are TGCGCCAGCAGCCAGGGGACAGGGTCTAACTATGGCTACACCTTC. Amino acids: CASSQGTGSNYGYTF.

The DNA for the CDR3 is TGCGCCAGCAGCTTGGGGGGACAGCGCTTAACCTACGAGCAGTACTTC. Translating gives CASSLGGQRLTYEQYF. The chain couples TRBV5-1 to TRBJ2-7, with 7 bases identical to TRBD1. The germline CDR1 and CDR2 sequences are SGHRS and YFSETQ. V was clipped by 0 bases and J by 2 bases; unmatched bases: 8. The CDR3 is 16 residues long.

The rearrangement joins TRBV29-1 to TRBJ2-7, with TRBD1 matching over 9 bases. CDR3 length: 15 residues. Germline CDR1 is SQVTM and CDR2 is ANQGSEA. Unmatched junction bases numbered 9, after V lost 3 bases and J lost 3 bases. This CDR3 is CSVDALQGAVYEQYF. The CDR3 DNA reads as TGCAGCGTTGATGCTCTACAGGGGGCCGTCTACGAGCAGTACTTC.

The rearrangement joins TRBV11-2 to TRBJ2-1; TRBD2 matches 9 bases. The CDR3 sequence is 15 residues long. Trimming cost V 1 base and J 3 bases; bases outside gene matches: 1. The germline V gene has CDR1 SGHAT and CDR2 FQNNGV. CDR3 protein: CASSLARGGYNEQFF. The CDR3, as DNA: TGTGCCAGCAGCTTAGCGCGGGGGGGCTACAATGAGCAGTTCTTC.

The chain links TRBV12-5 to TRBJ1-5, with D possibly TRBD1 on 5 matching bases. The CDR3 is 18 amino acids. V was pared by 0 bases and J by 0 bases, with 15 bases between. Germline CDR1 LGHNT, CDR2 FRNRAP. The CDR3 spells CASGLVPGLGYSNQPQHF. The CDR3 coding sequence is TGTGCTAGTGGTTTGGTACCAGGGCTGGGGTATAGCAATCAGCCCCAGCATTTT.

This clone was seen a single time. V gene TRBV4-2 combines with J gene TRBJ1-2; TRBD1 is a possible D gene (5 bases). Germline values: CDR1 LGHNA, CDR2 YNFKEQ. Trimming took 2 bases from V and 4 from J, leaving 20 bases between them. CDR3 length equals 17 residues. CDR3 nucleotide sequence: TGTGCCAGCAGCCAACAACGCCGTGGGCAGGGAGGCTATGGCTACACCTTC. Its protein product is CASSQQRRGQGGYGYTF.

This chain uses TRBV5-1 with TRBJ1-5; D may be TRBD1 (6 bases). CDR3 length: 14 residues. The ends were cut back, 1 base at V and 7 bases at J, with 12 bases in the middle. Germline V gene lookup returns CDR1 SGHRS and CDR2 YFSETQ. This CDR3 is CASSLTGSHQPQHF. The CDR3 region has the DNA TGCGCCAGCAGCTTGACAGGGTCCCACCAGCCCCAGCATTTT. Complete variable domain (other parts from reference TRBV5-1 and TRBJ1-5): KAGVTQTPRYLIKTRGQQVTLSCSPISGHRSVSWYQQTPGQGLQFLFEYFSETQRNKGNFPGRFSGRQFSNSRSEMNVSTLELGDSALYLCASSLTGSHQPQHFGDGTRLSIL.